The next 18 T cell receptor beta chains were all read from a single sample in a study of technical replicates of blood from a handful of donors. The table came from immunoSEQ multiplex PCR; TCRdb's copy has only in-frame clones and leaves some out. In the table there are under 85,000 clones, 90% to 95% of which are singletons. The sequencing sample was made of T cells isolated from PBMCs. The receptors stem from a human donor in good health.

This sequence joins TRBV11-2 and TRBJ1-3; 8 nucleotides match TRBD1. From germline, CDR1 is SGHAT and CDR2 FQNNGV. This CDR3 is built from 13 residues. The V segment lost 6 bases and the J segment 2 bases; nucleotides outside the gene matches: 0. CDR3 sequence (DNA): TGTGCCAGCAGGGACAGGGCTGGAAACACCATATATTTT. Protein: CASRDRAGNTIYF.

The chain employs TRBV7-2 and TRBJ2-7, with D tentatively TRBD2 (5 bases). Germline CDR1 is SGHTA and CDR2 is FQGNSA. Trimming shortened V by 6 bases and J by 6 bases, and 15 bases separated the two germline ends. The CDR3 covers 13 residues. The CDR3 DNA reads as TGTGCCAGCAGAGGGAGAGAGGTGCGCGAGCAGTACTTC. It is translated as CASRGREVREQYF. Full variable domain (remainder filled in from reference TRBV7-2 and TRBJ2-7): GAGVSQSPSNKVTEKGKDVELRCDPISGHTALYWYRQSLGQGLEFLIYFQGNSAPDKSGLPSDRFSAERTGGSVSTLTIQRTQQEDSAVYLCASRGREVREQYFGPGTRLTVT.

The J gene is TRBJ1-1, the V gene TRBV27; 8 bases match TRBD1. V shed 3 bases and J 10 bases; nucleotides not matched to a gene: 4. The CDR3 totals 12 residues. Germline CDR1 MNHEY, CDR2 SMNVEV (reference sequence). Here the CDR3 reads CASSLTGTGAFF. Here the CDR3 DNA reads TGTGCCAGCAGTTTGACAGGGACAGGAGCTTTCTTT.

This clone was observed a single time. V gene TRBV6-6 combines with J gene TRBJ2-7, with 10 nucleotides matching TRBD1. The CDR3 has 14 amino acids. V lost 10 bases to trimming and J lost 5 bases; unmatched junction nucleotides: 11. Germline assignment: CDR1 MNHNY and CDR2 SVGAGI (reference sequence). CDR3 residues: CATYPGQGYDEQYF. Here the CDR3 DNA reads TGTGCCACCTATCCGGGACAGGGGTACGACGAGCAGTACTTC.

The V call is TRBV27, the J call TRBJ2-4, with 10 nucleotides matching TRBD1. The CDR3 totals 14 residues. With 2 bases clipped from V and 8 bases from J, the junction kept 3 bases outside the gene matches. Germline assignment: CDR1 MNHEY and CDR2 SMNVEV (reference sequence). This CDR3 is CASSLGQGGYIQYF. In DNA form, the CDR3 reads TGTGCCAGCAGTTTAGGACAGGGGGGATACATTCAGTACTTC.

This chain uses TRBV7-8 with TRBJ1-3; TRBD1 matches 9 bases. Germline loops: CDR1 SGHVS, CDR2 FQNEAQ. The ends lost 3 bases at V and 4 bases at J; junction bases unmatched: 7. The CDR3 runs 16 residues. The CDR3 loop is CASSFSGTGIGNTIYF. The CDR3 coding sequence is TGTGCCAGCAGCTTTTCCGGGACAGGGATCGGAAACACCATATATTTT.

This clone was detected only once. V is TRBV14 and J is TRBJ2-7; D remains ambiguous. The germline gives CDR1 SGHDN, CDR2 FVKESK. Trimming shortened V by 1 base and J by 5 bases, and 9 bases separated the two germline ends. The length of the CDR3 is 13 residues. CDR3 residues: CASSQGLPDEQYF. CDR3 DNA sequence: TGTGCCAGCAGCCAAGGACTTCCCGACGAGCAGTACTTC.

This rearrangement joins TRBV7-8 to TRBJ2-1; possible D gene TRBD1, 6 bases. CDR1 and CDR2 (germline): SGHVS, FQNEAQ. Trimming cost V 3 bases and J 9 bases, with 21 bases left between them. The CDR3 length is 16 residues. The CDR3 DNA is TGTGCCAGCAGCTTTATCAGGGGTCAACGTCCGGGTGAGCAGTTCTTC. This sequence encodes CASSFIRGQRPGEQFF.

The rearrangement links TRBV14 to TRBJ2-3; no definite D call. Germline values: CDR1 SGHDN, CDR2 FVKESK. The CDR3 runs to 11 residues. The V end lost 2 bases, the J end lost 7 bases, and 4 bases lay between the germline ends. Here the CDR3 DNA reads TGTGCCAGCAGCCAATATTATACGCAGTATTTT. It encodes CASSQYYTQYF. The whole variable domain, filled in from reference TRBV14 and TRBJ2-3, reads EAGVTQFPSHSVIEKGQTVTLRCDPISGHDNLYWYRRVMGKEIKFLLHFVKESKQDESGMPNNRFLAERTGGTYSTLKVQPAELEDSGVYFCASSQYYTQYFGPGTRLTVL.

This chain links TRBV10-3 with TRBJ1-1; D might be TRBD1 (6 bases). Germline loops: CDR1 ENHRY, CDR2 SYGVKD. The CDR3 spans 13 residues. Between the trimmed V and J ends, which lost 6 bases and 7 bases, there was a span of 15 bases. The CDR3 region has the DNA TGTGCCATCAGCGAAGAACAGGGTATTGAAGCTTTCTTT. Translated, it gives CAISEEQGIEAFF.

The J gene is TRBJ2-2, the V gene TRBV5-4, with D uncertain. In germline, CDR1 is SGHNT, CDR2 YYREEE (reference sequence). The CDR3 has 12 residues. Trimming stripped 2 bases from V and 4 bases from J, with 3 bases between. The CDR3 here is CASSFLTGELFF. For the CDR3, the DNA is TGTGCCAGCAGCTTCCTCACCGGGGAGCTGTTTTTT.

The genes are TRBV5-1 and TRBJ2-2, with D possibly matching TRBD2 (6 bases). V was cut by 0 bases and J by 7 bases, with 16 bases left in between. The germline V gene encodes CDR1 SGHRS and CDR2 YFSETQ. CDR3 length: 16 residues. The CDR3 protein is CASSLVSGRAGGELFF. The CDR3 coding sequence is TGCGCCAGCAGCTTGGTGAGCGGTAGAGCGGGCGGGGAGCTGTTTTTT. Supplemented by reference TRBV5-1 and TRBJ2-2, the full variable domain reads KAGVTQTPRYLIKTRGQQVTLSCSPISGHRSVSWYQQTPGQGLQFLFEYFSETQRNKGNFPGRFSGRQFSNSRSEMNVSTLELGDSALYLCASSLVSGRAGGELFFGEGSRLTVL.

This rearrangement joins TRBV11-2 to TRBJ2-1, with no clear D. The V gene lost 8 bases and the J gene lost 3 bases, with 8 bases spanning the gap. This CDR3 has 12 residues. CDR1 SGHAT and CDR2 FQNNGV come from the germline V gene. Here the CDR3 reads CASPGGYNEQFF. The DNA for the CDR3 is TGTGCCAGCCCCGGCGGCTACAATGAGCAGTTCTTC.

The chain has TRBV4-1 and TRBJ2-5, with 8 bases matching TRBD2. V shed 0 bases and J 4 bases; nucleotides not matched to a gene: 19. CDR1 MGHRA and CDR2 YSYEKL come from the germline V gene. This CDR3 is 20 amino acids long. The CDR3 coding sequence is TGCGCCAGCAGCCAAGATAGCGGTAGCGGGACCCGCCCGAAGGTAGAGACCCAGTACTTC. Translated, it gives CASSQDSGSGTRPKVETQYF.

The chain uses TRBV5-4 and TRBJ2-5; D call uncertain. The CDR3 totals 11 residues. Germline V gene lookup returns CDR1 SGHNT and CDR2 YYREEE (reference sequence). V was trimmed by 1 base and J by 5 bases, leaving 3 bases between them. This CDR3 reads CASSLRETQYF. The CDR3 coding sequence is TGTGCCAGCAGCTTGCGGGAGACCCAGTACTTC. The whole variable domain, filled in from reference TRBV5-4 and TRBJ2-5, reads ETGVTQSPTHLIKTRGQQVTLRCSSQSGHNTVSWYQQALGQGPQFIFQYYREEENGRGNFPPRFSGLQFPNYSSELNVNALELDDSALYLCASSLRETQYFGPGTRLLVL.

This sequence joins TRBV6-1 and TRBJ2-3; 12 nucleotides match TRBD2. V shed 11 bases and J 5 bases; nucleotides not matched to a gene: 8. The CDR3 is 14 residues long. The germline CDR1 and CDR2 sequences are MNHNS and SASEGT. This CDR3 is CAGDPGLAGDTQYF. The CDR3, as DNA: TGTGCCGGCGATCCGGGACTAGCGGGAGATACGCAGTATTTT.

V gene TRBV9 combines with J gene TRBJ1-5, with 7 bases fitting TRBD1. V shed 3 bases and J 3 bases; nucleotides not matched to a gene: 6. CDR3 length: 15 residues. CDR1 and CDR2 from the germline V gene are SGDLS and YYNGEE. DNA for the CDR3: TGTGCCAGCAGCGAACAGGGGAAGTACAATCAGCCCCAGCATTTT. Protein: CASSEQGKYNQPQHF.

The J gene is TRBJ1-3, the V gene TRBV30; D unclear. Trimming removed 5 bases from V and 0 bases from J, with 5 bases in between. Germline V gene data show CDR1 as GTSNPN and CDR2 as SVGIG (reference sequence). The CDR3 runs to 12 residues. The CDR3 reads CAWSYSGNTIYF. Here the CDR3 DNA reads TGTGCCTGGTCCTACTCTGGAAACACCATATATTTT.